What follows are 6 T cell receptor beta chains derived from one specimen sequenced in a study of blood T cell repertoires in COVID-19. The table came from immunoSEQ multiplex PCR; TCRdb's copy has only in-frame clones and leaves some out. The sample has 85,000 to 110,000 clones, roughly 90% seen once. Sample: peripheral blood. The receptors shown here come from an elderly woman in a cohort sampled during active COVID-19.

The V call is TRBV4-2, the J call TRBJ2-1; 11 bases are shared with TRBD1. Trimming at V came to 2 bases and at J to 8 bases, leaving 11 bases not matched to a gene. The CDR3 consists of 17 residues. Germline V gene data show CDR1 as LGHNA and CDR2 as YNFKEQ. The CDR3 DNA follows: TGTGCCAGCAGCCAACGTACGGGACAGGGGGTTTTGGATGAGCAGTTCTTC. Translation gives CASSQRTGQGVLDEQFF.

The gene calls are TRBV21-1 and TRBJ2-7; the table's TRBD2 call for D was not verified on the DNA. TRBV21-1 has pseudogene status. The CDR3 covers 18 residues. CDR3 protein: CASSKARASGPRDYEQYF. Written as DNA, the CDR3 is TGTGCCAGCAGCAAAGCGAGGGCTAGCGGGCCAAGGGACTACGAGCAGTACTTC.

The CDR3 coding sequence is TGTGCCAGCAGCCTCGGGACAGGTGGGAGTCAGCCCCAGCATTTT. It codes for CASSLGTGGSQPQHF. The chain joins TRBV5-4 to TRBJ1-5; 8 bases are a match to TRBD1. CDR1 is SGHNT, CDR2 YYREEE, per germline (reference sequence). The CDR3 is made up of 15 amino acids. Losses at the gene ends were 4 bases for V and 6 bases for J; bases not matched to a gene: 9.

The V call is TRBV19, the J call TRBJ1-2; unclear D gene. Germline assignment: CDR1 LNHDA and CDR2 SQIVND (reference sequence). The CDR3 has 14 amino acids. The V end lost 7 bases, the J end lost 4 bases, and 16 bases lay between the germline ends. The CDR3 DNA follows: TGTGCCAGTACTTCTGGACGGGAGATCTATGGCTACACCTTC. It is translated as CASTSGREIYGYTF.

The chain employs TRBV18 and TRBJ1-5; 7 bases are a match to TRBD1. The trim removed 3 bases at V and 4 bases at J, leaving 6 bases unmatched. There are 15 residues in the CDR3. Germline assignment: CDR1 KGHSH and CDR2 LQKENI. DNA of the CDR3: TGTGCCAGCTCACCGGCAGGGGGTCCGAATCAGCCCCAGCATTTT. Protein: CASSPAGGPNQPQHF.

The chain couples TRBV10-3 to TRBJ1-2, with D maybe TRBD1 (5 bases). Looked up from germline, CDR1 is ENHRY and CDR2 is SYGVKD. The ends were cut back, 11 bases at V and 0 bases at J, with 10 bases in the middle. The CDR3 loop spans 12 amino acids. CDR3 in amino acids: CAAGDSNYGYTF. The CDR3 region has the DNA TGTGCCGCCGGGGACTCTAACTATGGCTACACCTTC.